A selection of T cell receptor beta chains follows, all from one sample in a study of T-cell reconstitution after alpha-beta-depleted transplantation in children. TCRdb reprocessed the PCR reads via MiXCR and lists one record per CDR3 protein. Altogether about 170,000 distinct CDR3 sequences are present, 8.5% to 14% being singletons, with the ten largest covering about 12%. The sequences come from PBMCs, collected before TCRalphabeta/CD19-depleted stem cell transplant. The receptors come from a boy younger than 10 with acute myeloid leukemia, due to receive a stem cell transplant. Both conserved end residues are part of each CDR3. The order of the fields is clone size, D gene, V gene, J gene, CDR3 length, CDR3 protein, CDR3 DNA. A D gene is named only where the DNA matches it firmly. Clone sizes are given selectively: once, few, many, or a class where the clone is expanded.

-	-	TRBV12-3/TRBV12-4	TRBJ2-6	18	CAFRLLGMAPSGANVLTF	TGTGCCTTCAGACTACTTGGGATGGCCCCCTCTGGGGCCAACGTCCTGACTTTC
many	-	TRBV12-3/TRBV12-4	TRBJ1-2	15	CASSWMAGANYGYTF	TGTGCCAGCAGTTGGATGGCAGGGGCTAACTATGGCTACACCTTC
many	-	TRBV20-1	TRBJ2-1	15	CSARDAPGSYNEQFF	TGCAGTGCTAGAGACGCACCGGGATCCTACAATGAGCAGTTCTTC
many	TRBD2	TRBV12-3/TRBV12-4	TRBJ2-3	18	CASSLRTSGGAGTDTQYF	TGTGCCAGCAGTTTAAGGACTAGCGGGGGGGCCGGCACAGATACGCAGTATTTT
many	-	TRBV7-9	TRBJ1-2	14	CASSPQGFNYGYTF	TGTGCCAGCAGCCCGCAGGGGTTTAACTATGGCTACACCTTC
many	TRBD2	TRBV27	TRBJ2-3	18	CASSLNLPAGGVADTQYF	TGTGCCAGCAGTTTAAATTTGCCGGCGGGAGGTGTGGCGGATACGCAGTATTTT
-	TRBD2	TRBV7-8	TRBJ2-1	14	CASSLVPSGNEQFF	TGTGCCAGCAGCTTAGTCCCTAGCGGCAATGAGCAGTTCTTC
many	TRBD2	TRBV5-1	TRBJ2-1	14	CASSFMTSTTEQFF	TGCGCCAGCAGCTTCATGACTAGCACAACTGAGCAGTTCTTC
many	-	TRBV3-1	TRBJ1-2	13	CASSQGIYYGYTF	TGTGCCAGCAGCCAAGGGATTTACTATGGCTACACCTTC
many	TRBD1	TRBV20-1	TRBJ1-4	14	CSAREGTGDEKLFF	TGCAGTGCTAGAGAGGGGACAGGGGATGAAAAACTGTTTTTT
many	TRBD1	TRBV20-1	TRBJ1-2	13	CSAPNQGAYGYTF	TGCAGTGCTCCAAATCAGGGGGCCTATGGCTACACCTTC
many	-	TRBV14	TRBJ2-3	15	CASGRDWLSTDTQYF	TGTGCCAGCGGCCGGGACTGGCTGAGCACAGATACGCAGTATTTT
many	-	TRBV3-1	TRBJ1-1	14	CASSPLEGITEAFF	TGTGCCAGCAGCCCCCTTGAGGGTATTACTGAAGCTTTCTTT
many	-	TRBV3-1	TRBJ1-1	14	CASSQKVRWTEAFF	TGTGCCAGCAGCCAAAAGGTCCGATGGACTGAAGCTTTCTTT
many	-	TRBV28	TRBJ2-5	14	CASSPPGTLQTQYF	TGTGCCAGCAGTCCTCCCGGGACCTTACAGACCCAGTACTTC
many	-	TRBV29-1	TRBJ1-4	15	CSVDVSGRFPGKLFF	TGCAGCGTTGACGTTTCGGGGAGGTTTCCTGGAAAACTGTTTTTT
many	-	TRBV5-1	TRBJ1-2	14	CASSLEGWTDGYTF	TGCGCCAGCAGCTTGGAAGGATGGACGGATGGCTACACCTTC
many	-	TRBV6-5	TRBJ1-6	14	CASSYALPGEHLHF	TGTGCCAGCAGTTACGCTCTCCCAGGGGAACACCTCCACTTT
many	TRBD2	TRBV28	TRBJ2-3	15	CASSDGLARADTQYF	TGTGCCAGCAGTGATGGACTAGCGAGGGCAGATACGCAGTATTTT
many	-	TRBV7-2	TRBJ1-5	14	CASSLRRGNQPQHF	TGTGCCAGCAGCTTACGGCGGGGGAACCAGCCCCAGCATTTT
few	-	TRBV7-9	TRBJ1-2	14	CASSFLSGTAGYTF	TGTGCCAGCAGCTTTCTCTCCGGGACCGCTGGCTACACCTTC
many	-	TRBV3-1	TRBJ2-3	15	CASTKVGGTTDTQYF	TGTGCCAGCACCAAAGTTGGTGGAACCACAGATACGCAGTATTTT
few	-	TRBV29-1	TRBJ1-1	13	CSVERGVNTEAFF	TGCAGCGTTGAGAGGGGGGTGAACACTGAAGCTTTCTTT
many	TRBD1	TRBV9	TRBJ2-1	15	CASRQGQGIGDEQFF	TGTGCCAGCAGGCAGGGACAGGGGATCGGCGATGAGCAGTTCTTC
many	TRBD2	TRBV24-1	TRBJ2-1	17	CATSDLTEAGAGDEQFF	TGTGCCACCAGTGACCTTACGGAGGCGGGAGCAGGCGATGAGCAGTTCTTC
many	-	TRBV5-1	TRBJ2-1	15	CASSGIRVSINEQFF	TGCGCCAGCAGCGGAATCCGGGTCTCAATAAATGAGCAGTTCTTC
many	TRBD1	TRBV5-5	TRBJ1-4	15	CASSLDTGGGEKLFF	TGTGCCAGCAGCTTGGATACAGGGGGCGGCGAAAAACTGTTTTTT
many	-	TRBV21-1	TRBJ2-1	23	CASSNPLGQTNTRDKGSYNEQFF	TGTGCCAGCAGCAATCCCTTGGGACAGACCAATACTAGAGATAAAGGGTCCTACAATGAGCAGTTCTTC
-	TRBD2	TRBV2	TRBJ2-1	18	CALSPAWGGGDPGNEQFF	TGTGCCCTCAGTCCTGCATGGGGGGGAGGGGACCCGGGGAATGAGCAGTTCTTC
many	TRBD1	TRBV18	TRBJ1-1	15	CASSPMAGGDTEAFF	TGTGCCAGCTCACCAATGGCAGGGGGAGACACTGAAGCTTTCTTT
-	-	TRBV28	TRBJ1-4	12	CASTLDSEKLFF	TGTGCCAGCACCTTAGACTCTGAAAAACTGTTTTTT
-	TRBD1	TRBV28	TRBJ2-1	18	CASRHAPPLWTGYNELFF	TGTGCCAGCAGGCACGCACCACCTCTATGGACAGGCTACAATGAGCTGTTCTTC
many	-	TRBV3-1	TRBJ2-6	14	CASSQGSGALVLTF	TGTGCCAGCAGCCAAGGCTCGGGGGCCCTCGTCCTGACTTTC
many	-	TRBV6-5	TRBJ1-6	16	CASSYQGRVGDSPLHF	TGTGCCAGCAGTTACCAGGGGCGGGTGGGGGATTCACCCCTCCACTTT
many	-	TRBV5-1	TRBJ2-5	14	CASSSQTARETQYF	TGCGCCAGCAGCTCCCAAACAGCGCGCGAGACCCAGTACTTC
many	-	TRBV5-1	TRBJ1-4	15	CASSSRTTTNEKLFF	TGCGCCAGCAGCTCCCGGACAACAACTAATGAAAAACTGTTTTTT
many	-	TRBV20-1	TRBJ2-3	12	CSAPTNTDTQYF	TGCAGTGCGCCGACAAACACAGATACGCAGTATTTT
many	-	TRBV4-1	TRBJ2-5	13	CASSQVRGRTQYF	TGCGCCAGCAGCCAAGTAAGAGGACGGACCCAGTACTTC
many	TRBD2	TRBV11-3	TRBJ2-1	16	CASSPGKREEPNEQFF	TGTGCCAGCAGCCCCGGGAAGCGGGAGGAGCCCAATGAGCAGTTCTTC
many	-	TRBV7-9	TRBJ1-2	13	CASSLVGQYGYTF	TGTGCCAGCAGCTTAGTAGGGCAGTATGGCTACACCTTC
-	-	TRBV4-2	TRBJ1-5	13	CASGAESNQPQHF	TGTGCCAGCGGAGCGGAGAGCAATCAGCCCCAGCATTTT
many	TRBD2	TRBV5-1	TRBJ2-1	16	CASSLLTSGRPGEQFF	TGCGCCAGCAGCTTACTGACTAGCGGGAGGCCTGGGGAGCAGTTCTTC
many	TRBD2	TRBV28	TRBJ2-1	12	CAAGVWASEQFF	TGTGCGGCGGGGGTCTGGGCTTCTGAGCAGTTCTTC
many	-	TRBV20-1	TRBJ1-1	10	CSSRTEEAFF	TGCAGTTCACGGACGGAGGAAGCTTTCTTT
few	-	TRBV7-7	TRBJ1-1	14	CASSPILASTEAFF	TGTGCCAGCAGCCCTATATTAGCGAGCACTGAAGCTTTCTTT
many	-	TRBV5-5	TRBJ1-5	14	CASSLALGGQPQHF	TGTGCCAGCAGCTTGGCCCTGGGGGGTCAGCCCCAGCATTTT